This TCR beta chain was sequenced in a study of cytotoxic CD8 clonotypes in ibrutinib-treated CLL (dated by TCRdb to the early 2020s). Regarding the complete study: The cohort had eleven to twelve relapsed/refractory and some 15 treatment-naive patients; 17 to 18 were IGHV unmutated. Cryopreserved peripheral blood mononuclear cells were obtained prior to treatment, at the time of response, and at either disease progression or sustained remission. All remission and progressive disease samples were collected while patients were still receiving ibrutinib. On average, each sample had 255,043 productive templates and tens of thousands of productive rearrangements. Of the 70 to 90 people in the trial, 25 to 30 had longitudinal samples available. Partial responses were observed in about 25 patients and complete responses in 2; after a median follow-up of 68 months, remission was maintained in around 14 patients and progression was observed in some twelve. Response samples were obtained after a median of 12 months of treatment, with a range of roughly 6 to 40 months.

The CDR3 measures 12 amino acids from cysteine to phenylalanine. Only the CDR3 portion is preserved as DNA: 36 bases, with reading frame beginning at the first base. V loses 7 bases, J loses 2 bases, and the germline ends lie 8 bases apart. The germline V gene specifies ENHRY as CDR1 and SYGVKD as CDR2. According to the study, the label for this sample's time point signals: 24 months on ibrutinib. For TCR beta library preparation, approximately 2.2 micrograms of genomic DNA were isolated from cryopreserved PBMCs. Longitudinal blood samples from CLL patients receiving ibrutinib monotherapy were subjected to high-throughput TCR beta sequencing. The patients took part in an open-label, single-center phase 2 trial of ibrutinib monotherapy. This clone showed up just a few times. The antigen it binds to is not known. It has no much larger one-base neighbor in the sample; base qualities were not kept. Each clonotype received, on average, about 10x coverage in deep resolution sequencing performed on a MiSeq, where the target depth lay between 1 in 1 million and 1 in 200,000 T cells. The immunoSEQ hsTCRB Kit was used to generate the TCR beta libraries. The authors processed their data as follows. The data were analyzed with ImmunoSEQ Analyzer and ImmunoSEQ Data Assistant, and V, D and J gene assignments followed IMGT definitions. Clonality, which ranges from 0 to 1, was calculated by subtracting the normalized Shannon entropy of productive rearrangement frequencies from one. Only overrepresented clonotypes making up at least 0.05% of each patient's repertoire were included in the public clonotype analysis. About a dozen age-matched healthy donor repertoires from immuneACCESS served as clonality controls. TCRdb re-hosts the immuneACCESS table, in-frame sequences only. Its copies lack some clones; in the studies checked, an unresolved V gene accounts for under half of them, and the cause for the rest is not known. The V and J calls and the clone size are those of that table, but D and trimming were determined from the DNA. The sample yields 150,000 to 250,000 clones; over 60% were counted once. The ten largest account for roughly an eighth of the sample.

Points the paper makes about the study in general: An increase in clonality was observed at ibrutinib response, with clonality remaining stable during sustained remission and falling back toward baseline at progression. Sampling times were not matched between patients in sustained remission and patients whose disease was progressing, and lymph node repertoires were not examined. Baseline clonality exceeded that of age-matched healthy donors and correlated strongly with circulating CD8+ T-cell counts. Public clonotypes were found to be uncommon and were observed to contract or remain stable during treatment; the increase in clonality was shown to reflect expansion of private clonotypes at ibrutinib response.

Sequenced here: PBMCs, sampled after 24 months of ibrutinib treatment. This clonotype was obtained from a human donor with chronic lymphocytic leukemia. The chain was built from TRBV10-3 and TRBJ1-2, with the D segment identity uncertain. In nucleotide form, the sequence is TGTGCCATCAATGACGACAACTATGGCTACACCTTC. It encodes CAINDDNYGYTF.